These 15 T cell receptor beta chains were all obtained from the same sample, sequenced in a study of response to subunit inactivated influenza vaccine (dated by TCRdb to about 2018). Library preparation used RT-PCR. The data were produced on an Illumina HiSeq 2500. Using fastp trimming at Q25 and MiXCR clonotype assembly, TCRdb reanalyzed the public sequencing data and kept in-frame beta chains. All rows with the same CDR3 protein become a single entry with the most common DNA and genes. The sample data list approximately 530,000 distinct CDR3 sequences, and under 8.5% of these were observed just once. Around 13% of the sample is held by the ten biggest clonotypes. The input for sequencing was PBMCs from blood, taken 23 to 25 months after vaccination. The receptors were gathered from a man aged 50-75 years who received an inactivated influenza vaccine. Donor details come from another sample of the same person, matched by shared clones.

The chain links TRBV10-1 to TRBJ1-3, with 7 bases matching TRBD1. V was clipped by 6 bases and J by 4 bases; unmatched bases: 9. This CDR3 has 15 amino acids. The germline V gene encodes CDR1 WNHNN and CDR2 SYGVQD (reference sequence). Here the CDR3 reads CASRATGRRGNTIYF. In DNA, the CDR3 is TGCGCCAGCAGGGCGACAGGGCGACGAGGAAACACCATATATTTT.

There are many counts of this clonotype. The DNA for the CDR3 is TGTGCCAGCAGCCCCCGGGATAGCGGGATAATCGTTAGCACAGATACGCAGTATTTT. Protein: CASSPRDSGIIVSTDTQYF. The rearrangement uses TRBV11-2 and TRBJ2-3; TRBD2 agrees at 8 bases. Looked up from germline, CDR1 is SGHAT and CDR2 is FQNNGV. The J segment lost 0 bases and the V segment lost 5 bases, leaving 16 bases of the junction unmatched. CDR3 size: 19 residues. Combining the CDR3 with reference TRBV11-2 and TRBJ2-3 gives the whole variable domain EAGVAQSPRYKIIEKRQSVAFWCNPISGHATLYWYQQILGQGPKLLIQFQNNGVVDDSQLPKDRFSAERLKGVDSTLKIQPAKLEDSAVYLCASSPRDSGIIVSTDTQYFGPGTRLTVL.

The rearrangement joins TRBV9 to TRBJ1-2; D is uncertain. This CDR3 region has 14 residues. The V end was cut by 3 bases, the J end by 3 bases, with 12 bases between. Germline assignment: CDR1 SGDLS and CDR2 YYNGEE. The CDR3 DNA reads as TGTGCCAGCAGCGCCCCCTGGGGAGACTATGGCTACACCTTC. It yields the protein CASSAPWGDYGYTF.

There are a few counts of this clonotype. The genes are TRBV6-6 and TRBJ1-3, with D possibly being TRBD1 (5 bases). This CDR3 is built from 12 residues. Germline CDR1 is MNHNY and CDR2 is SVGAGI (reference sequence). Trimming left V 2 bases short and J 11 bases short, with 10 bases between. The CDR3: CASSYGGGPIYF. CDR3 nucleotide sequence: TGTGCCAGCAGTTACGGGGGTGGCCCCATATATTTT.

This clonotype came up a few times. The CDR3 DNA follows: TGTGCCAGCAGCCAACCGGGACTAGCGATCTACGAGCAGTACTTC. Encoded protein: CASSQPGLAIYEQYF. The chain combines TRBV5-4 with TRBJ2-7; 10 bases fit TRBD2. Germline V lookup: CDR1 SGHNT, CDR2 YYREEE (reference sequence). The CDR3 loop spans 15 amino acids. The trim removed 4 bases at V and 3 bases at J, leaving 7 bases unmatched.

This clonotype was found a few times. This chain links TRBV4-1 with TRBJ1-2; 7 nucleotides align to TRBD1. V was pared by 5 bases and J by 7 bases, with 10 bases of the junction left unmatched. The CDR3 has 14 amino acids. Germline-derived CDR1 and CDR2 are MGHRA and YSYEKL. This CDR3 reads CASSYPDRDIGYTF. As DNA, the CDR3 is TGCGCCAGCAGCTACCCTGACAGGGATATTGGCTACACCTTC.

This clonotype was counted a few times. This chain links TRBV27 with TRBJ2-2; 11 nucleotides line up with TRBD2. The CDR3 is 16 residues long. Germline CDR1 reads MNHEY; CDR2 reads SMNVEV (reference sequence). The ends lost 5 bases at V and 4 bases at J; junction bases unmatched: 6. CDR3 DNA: TGTGCCAGCAGTCCCATAGCGGGAGGGGGCACCGGGGAGCTGTTTTTT. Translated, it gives CASSPIAGGGTGELFF.

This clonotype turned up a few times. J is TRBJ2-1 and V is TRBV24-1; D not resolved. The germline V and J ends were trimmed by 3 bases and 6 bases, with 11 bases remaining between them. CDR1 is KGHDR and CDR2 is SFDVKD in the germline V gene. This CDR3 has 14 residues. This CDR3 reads CATSDGPPSNEQFF. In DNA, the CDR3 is TGTGCCACCAGTGATGGACCCCCTTCCAATGAGCAGTTCTTC.

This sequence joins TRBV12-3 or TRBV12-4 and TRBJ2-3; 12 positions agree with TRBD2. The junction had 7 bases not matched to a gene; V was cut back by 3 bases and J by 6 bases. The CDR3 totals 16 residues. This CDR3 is CASSFRLAGVEDTQYF. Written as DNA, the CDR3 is TGTGCCAGCAGTTTCAGACTAGCGGGGGTTGAGGATACGCAGTATTTT.

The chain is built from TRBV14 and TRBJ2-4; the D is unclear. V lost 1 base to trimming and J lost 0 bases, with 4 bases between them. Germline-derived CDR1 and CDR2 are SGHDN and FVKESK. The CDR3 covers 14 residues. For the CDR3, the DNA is TGTGCCAGCAGCCAAGCACTAGCCAAAAACATTCAGTACTTC. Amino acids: CASSQALAKNIQYF.

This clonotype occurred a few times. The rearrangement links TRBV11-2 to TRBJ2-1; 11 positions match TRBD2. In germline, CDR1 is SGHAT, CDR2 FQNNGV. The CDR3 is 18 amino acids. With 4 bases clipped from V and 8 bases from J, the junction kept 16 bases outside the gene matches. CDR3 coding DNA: TGTGCCAGCAGCTCGCCTTTTAGGGTAGCGGGGGGGCGAGATGAGCAGTTCTTC. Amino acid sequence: CASSSPFRVAGGRDEQFF.

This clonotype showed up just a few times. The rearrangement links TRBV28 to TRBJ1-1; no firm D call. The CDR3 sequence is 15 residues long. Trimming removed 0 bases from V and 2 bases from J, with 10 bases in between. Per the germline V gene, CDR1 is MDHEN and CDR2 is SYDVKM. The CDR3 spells CASSLWTRANTEAFF. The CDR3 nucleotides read TGTGCCAGCAGTTTATGGACCCGGGCCAACACTGAAGCTTTCTTT.

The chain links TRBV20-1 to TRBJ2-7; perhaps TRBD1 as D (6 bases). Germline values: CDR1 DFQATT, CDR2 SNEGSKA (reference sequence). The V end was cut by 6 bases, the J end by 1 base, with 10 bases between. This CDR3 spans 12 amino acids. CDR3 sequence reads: CSAYRDSYEQYF. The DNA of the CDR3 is TGCAGTGCGTACAGGGATTCCTACGAGCAGTACTTC.

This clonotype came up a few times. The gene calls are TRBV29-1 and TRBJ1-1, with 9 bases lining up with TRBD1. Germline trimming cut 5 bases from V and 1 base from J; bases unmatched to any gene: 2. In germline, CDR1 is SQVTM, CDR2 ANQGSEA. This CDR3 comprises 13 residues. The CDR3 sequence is CSVRQGENTEAFF. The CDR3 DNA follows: TGCAGCGTTCGACAGGGGGAGAACACTGAAGCTTTCTTT.

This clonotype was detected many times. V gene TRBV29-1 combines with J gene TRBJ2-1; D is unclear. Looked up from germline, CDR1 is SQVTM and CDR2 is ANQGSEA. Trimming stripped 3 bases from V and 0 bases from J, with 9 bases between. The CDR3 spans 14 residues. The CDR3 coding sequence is TGCAGCGTTGAGGAGCGCATCTCCTACAATGAGCAGTTCTTC. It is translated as CSVEERISYNEQFF.